This T cell receptor (beta chain) was recovered during a study of cytomegalovirus exposure and HLA in healthy donors. Study-wide results and caveats: According to a later analysis, donors in an Asian-associated ancestry cluster reportedly had fewer N-insertions than the approximately 670-donor mean. The study put some 160 TCR beta chains on its list as cytomegalovirus-associated. Most of the CMV-associated TCR beta chains (in a later analysis) appeared to be HLA-restricted.

Germline CDR1 reads SGDLS; CDR2 reads YYNGEE. This CDR3 spans 16 amino acids. On this clone itself: As yet, its antigen is unknown. One end of the junction does not line up with germline, which may come from a read error.

Amplification used 60 Vbeta primers and 13 Jbeta primers. In the authors' methods: Unique TCR beta chains numbered approximately 80 million in a later analysis, with some 9.9 million shared. Using immunoSEQ multiplex PCR, the repertoire was profiled, and TCRdb retains in-frame clones only, with some absent. V and J calls and clone size are those listed in that table; D and trimming were worked out from the DNA. The sample yields about 200,000 clones, about 13% seen once. The chain couples TRBV9 to TRBJ2-5; tentative D call: TRBD2 (6 bases). Material for sequencing was PBMCs. The receptor comes from a man in his forties or fifties in good health and CMV-seropositive. CDR3 in amino acids: CASSVGGIGGQEAQYF. CDR3 coding DNA: TGTGCCAGCAGCGTAGGGGGCATAGGAGGGCAAGAGGCCCAGTACTTC.